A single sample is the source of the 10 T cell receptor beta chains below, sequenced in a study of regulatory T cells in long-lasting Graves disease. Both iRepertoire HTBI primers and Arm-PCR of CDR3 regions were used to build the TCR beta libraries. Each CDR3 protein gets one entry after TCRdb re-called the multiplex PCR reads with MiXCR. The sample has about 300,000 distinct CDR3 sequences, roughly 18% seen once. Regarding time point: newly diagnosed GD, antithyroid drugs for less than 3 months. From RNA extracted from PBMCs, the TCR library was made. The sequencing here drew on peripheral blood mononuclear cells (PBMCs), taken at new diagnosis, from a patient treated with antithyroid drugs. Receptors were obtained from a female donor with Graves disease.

CDR3 sequence: CASSYRTGAGNTIYF. The CDR3 DNA is TGTGCCAGCAGTTACAGGACAGGGGCTGGAAACACCATATATTTT. The rearrangement uses TRBV6-2 or TRBV6-3 and TRBJ1-3; 9 bases are a match to TRBD1. The V gene's germline CDR1 is MNHEY and CDR2 SVGEGT. Trimming took 2 bases from V and 2 from J; bases not matched to a gene: 1. The CDR3 has 15 residues.

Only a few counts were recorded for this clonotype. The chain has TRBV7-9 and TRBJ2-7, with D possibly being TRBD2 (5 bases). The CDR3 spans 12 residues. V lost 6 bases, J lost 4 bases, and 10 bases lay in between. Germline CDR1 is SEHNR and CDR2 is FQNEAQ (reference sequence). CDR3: CASRNGIYEQYF. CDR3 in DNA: TGTGCCAGCAGAAACGGGATTTACGAGCAGTACTTC. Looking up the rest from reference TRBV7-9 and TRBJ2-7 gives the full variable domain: DTGVSQNPRHKITKRGQNVTFRCDPISEHNRLYWYRQTLGQGPEFLTYFQNEAQLEKSRLLSDRFSAERPKGSFSTLEIQRTEQGDSAMYLCASRNGIYEQYFGPGTRLTVT.

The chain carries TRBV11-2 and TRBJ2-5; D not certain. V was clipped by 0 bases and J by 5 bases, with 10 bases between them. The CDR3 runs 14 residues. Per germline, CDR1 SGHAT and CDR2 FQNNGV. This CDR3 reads CASSLDSSVETQYF. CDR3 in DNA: TGTGCCAGCAGCTTAGACTCTAGTGTGGAGACCCAGTACTTC. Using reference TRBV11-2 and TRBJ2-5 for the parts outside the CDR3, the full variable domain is EAGVAQSPRYKIIEKRQSVAFWCNPISGHATLYWYQQILGQGPKLLIQFQNNGVVDDSQLPKDRFSAERLKGVDSTLKIQPAKLEDSAVYLCASSLDSSVETQYFGPGTRLLVL.

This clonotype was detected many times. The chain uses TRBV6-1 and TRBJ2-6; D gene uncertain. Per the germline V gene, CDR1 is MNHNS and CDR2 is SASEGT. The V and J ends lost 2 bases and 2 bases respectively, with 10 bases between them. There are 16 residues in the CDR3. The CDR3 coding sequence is TGTGCCAGCAGTGAATTTATACGGGCTGGGGCCAACGTCCTGACTTTC. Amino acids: CASSEFIRAGANVLTF.

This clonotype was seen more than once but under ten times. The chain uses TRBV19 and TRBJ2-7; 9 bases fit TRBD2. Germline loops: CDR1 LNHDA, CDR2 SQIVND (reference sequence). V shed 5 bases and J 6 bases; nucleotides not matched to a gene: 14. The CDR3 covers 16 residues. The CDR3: CASSFRAGTSLSEQYF. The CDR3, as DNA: TGTGCCAGTAGTTTCCGAGCCGGGACTAGCCTCTCCGAGCAGTACTTC.

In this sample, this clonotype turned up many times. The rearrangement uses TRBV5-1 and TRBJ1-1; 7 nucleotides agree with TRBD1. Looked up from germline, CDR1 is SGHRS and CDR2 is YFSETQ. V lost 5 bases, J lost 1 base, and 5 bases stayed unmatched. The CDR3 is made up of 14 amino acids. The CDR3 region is CASSRRQGNTEAFF. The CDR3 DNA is TGCGCCAGCAGTCGCCGACAGGGGAACACTGAAGCTTTCTTT.

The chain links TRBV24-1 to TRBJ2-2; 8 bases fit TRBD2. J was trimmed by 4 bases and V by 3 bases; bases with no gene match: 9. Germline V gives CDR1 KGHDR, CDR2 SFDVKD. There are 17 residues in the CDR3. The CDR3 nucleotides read TGTGCCACCAGTGATGCCCCGGGGGGGGCGCCCACCGGGGAGCTGTTTTTT. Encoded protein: CATSDAPGGAPTGELFF.

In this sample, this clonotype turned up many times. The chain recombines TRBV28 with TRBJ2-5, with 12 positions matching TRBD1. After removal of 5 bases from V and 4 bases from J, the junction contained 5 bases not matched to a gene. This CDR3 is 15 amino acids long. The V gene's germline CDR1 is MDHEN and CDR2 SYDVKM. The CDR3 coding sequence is TGTGCCAGCAGTAACCGGGACAGGGGGCTAGAGACCCAGTACTTC. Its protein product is CASSNRDRGLETQYF.

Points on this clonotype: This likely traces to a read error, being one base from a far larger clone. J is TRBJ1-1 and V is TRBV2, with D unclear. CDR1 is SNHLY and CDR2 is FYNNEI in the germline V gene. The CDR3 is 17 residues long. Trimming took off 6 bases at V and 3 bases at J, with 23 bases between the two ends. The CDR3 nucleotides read TGTGCCAGCAGCCCGGGTAGCTTGACGGCCCGTGACACTGAAGCTTTCTTT. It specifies CASSPGSLTARDTEAFF.

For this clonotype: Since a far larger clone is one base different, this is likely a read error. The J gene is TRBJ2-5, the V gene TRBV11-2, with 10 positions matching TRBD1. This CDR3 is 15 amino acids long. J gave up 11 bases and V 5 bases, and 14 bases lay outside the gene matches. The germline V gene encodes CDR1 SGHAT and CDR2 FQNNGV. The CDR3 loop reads CASSPGQGGYNEQYF. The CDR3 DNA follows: TGTGCCAGCAGCCCAGGACAGGGGGGCTACAATGAGCAGTACTTC.